Listed here are 16 T cell receptor beta chains from one sample, sequenced in a study of CD8 T cells in ankylosing spondylitis. Each CDR3 protein gets one entry after TCRdb re-called the 5' RACE reads with MiXCR. The sample holds some 800,000 distinct CDR3 sequences, around 11% seen once. Study-wide results and caveats: Several highly homologous variants made up a TCR beta motif, and this motif appeared characteristic of ankylosing spondylitis blood.

These TCRs' antigens remain unknown. The sequencing input was blood, either unsorted or a sorted T cell fraction (not recorded which). Receptors originate from a male donor with ankylosing spondylitis.

The rearrangement uses TRBV3-1 and TRBJ1-5, with D hard to call. Germline V gene sequence: CDR1 LGHDT, CDR2 YNNKEL (reference sequence). The CDR3 spans 13 residues. V was pared by 2 bases and J by 6 bases, with 8 bases between. CDR3 loop: CASSQMTSQPQHF. The DNA for the CDR3 is TGTGCCAGCAGCCAAATGACAAGTCAGCCCCAGCATTTT.

This clonotype was observed a handful of times. The chain joins TRBV7-2 to TRBJ1-6; 7 bases are shared with TRBD1. CDR3 length equals 14 residues. J was trimmed by 8 bases and V by 5 bases; bases with no gene match: 6. Germline lookup yields CDR1 SGHTA and CDR2 FQGNSA. This CDR3 reads CASSEQGSDSPLHF. The CDR3 DNA is TGTGCCAGCAGCGAACAGGGGTCGGATTCACCCCTCCACTTT.

A few counts support this clonotype. The chain combines TRBV15 with TRBJ2-1; a weak D match, TRBD2 (6 bases). This CDR3 has 14 residues. Germline V gene lookup returns CDR1 LNHNV and CDR2 YYDKDF (reference sequence). Trimming stripped 11 bases from V and 5 bases from J, with 19 bases between. CDR3 nucleotide sequence: TGTGCCTCCCAACCGGGAGCGGGTGACAATGAGCAGTTCTTC. Translating gives CASQPGAGDNEQFF. Supplemented by reference TRBV15 and TRBJ2-1, the full variable domain reads DAMVIQNPRYQVTQFGKPVTLSCSQTLNHNVMYWYQQKSSQAPKLLFHYYDKDFNNEADTPDNFQSRRPNTSFCFLDIRSPGLGDTAMYLCASQPGAGDNEQFFGPGTRLTVL.

This clonotype was seen a handful of times. CDR3 sequence (DNA): TGTGCCAGCAGCTTGACAGCTAAGGGCTATGGCTACACCTTC. Translation gives CASSLTAKGYGYTF. The rearrangement links TRBV7-2 to TRBJ1-2, with a possible D match to TRBD1 (5 bases). The CDR3 has 14 amino acids. V was trimmed by 3 bases and J by 4 bases, leaving 12 bases between them. Germline V gene sequence: CDR1 SGHTA, CDR2 FQGNSA.

This clonotype was detected only a few times. The CDR3 sequence is CASSVEWTTGELFF. CDR3 DNA: TGTGCCAGCAGCGTAGAGTGGACTACCGGGGAGCTGTTTTTT. The chain links TRBV9 to TRBJ2-2; D may be TRBD2 (5 bases). This CDR3 region has 14 residues. Per the germline V gene, CDR1 is SGDLS and CDR2 is YYNGEE. Trimming left V 0 bases short and J 5 bases short, with 8 bases between.

Comments on this clonotype: It may be a read error: a sequence one base away is much more abundant. The chain employs TRBV3-1 and TRBJ1-1; no firm D call. V was shortened by 3 bases and J by 3 bases, with 5 bases between the two germline ends. Germline V gene sequence: CDR1 LGHDT, CDR2 YNNKEL (reference sequence). The CDR3 covers 12 residues. CDR3 residues: CASSHWDTEAFF. CDR3 nucleotides: TGTGCCAGCAGCCATTGGGACACTGAAGCTTTCTTT.

The V gene is TRBV7-2, the J gene TRBJ2-1; 11 bases map to TRBD2. Germline CDR1 SGHTA, CDR2 FQGNSA. V lost 5 bases to trimming and J lost 8 bases; unmatched junction nucleotides: 8. CDR3 size: 15 residues. The CDR3 DNA reads TGTGCCAGCAGCAGAGTAGCGGGGGGGGTGGATGAGCAGTTCTTC. It encodes CASSRVAGGVDEQFF.

This chain uses TRBV4-2 with TRBJ2-2; TRBD2 is a possible D gene (6 bases). Trimming shortened V by 0 bases and J by 1 base, and 9 bases separated the two germline ends. This CDR3 is 16 amino acids long. Germline loops: CDR1 LGHNA, CDR2 YNFKEQ. In DNA, the CDR3 is TGTGCCAGCAGCCAAGATCCGCGGGGGAACACCGGGGAGCTGTTTTTT. Amino acid sequence: CASSQDPRGNTGELFF.

This clonotype has only a few counts. The V call is TRBV5-4, the J call TRBJ2-1, with D perhaps TRBD2 (6 bases). Trimming stripped 4 bases from V and 5 bases from J, with 16 bases between. CDR3 size: 15 residues. Germline V gives CDR1 SGHNT, CDR2 YYREEE (reference sequence). The DNA of the CDR3 is TGTGCCAGCAGCGGGACTCCCTTGGAGCACAATGAGCAGTTCTTC. It codes for CASSGTPLEHNEQFF.

This clonotype has a handful of counts. The chain employs TRBV20-1 and TRBJ2-1; 13 bases match TRBD2. The V segment lost 0 bases and the J segment 5 bases; nucleotides outside the gene matches: 7. Germline V gives CDR1 DFQATT, CDR2 SNEGSKA (reference sequence). This CDR3 contains 17 residues. The CDR3 DNA sequence: TGCAGTGCTAGAGATCGGACTAGCGGGAGCCTCAACAATGAGCAGTTCTTC. It yields the protein CSARDRTSGSLNNEQFF.

This clonotype was found many times. This chain connects TRBV7-9 to TRBJ1-2; TRBD1 agrees at 8 bases. CDR1 is SEHNR, CDR2 FQNEAQ, per germline (reference sequence). There are 15 residues in the CDR3. V dropped 1 base and J dropped 2; count of bases not matched to a gene: 3. The CDR3, as DNA: TGTGCCAGCAGCTTAGGCCGACAGGGGAACTATGGCTACACCTTC. Protein sequence: CASSLGRQGNYGYTF.

The rearrangement links TRBV5-1 to TRBJ2-3; D may be TRBD1 (6 bases). Germline CDR1 reads SGHRS; CDR2 reads YFSETQ. This CDR3 region has 16 residues. Trimming took 2 bases from V and 1 from J, leaving 14 bases between them. Here the CDR3 DNA reads TGCGCCAGCAGCTTTGTGAGGGGGATACGCACAGATACGCAGTATTTT. It encodes CASSFVRGIRTDTQYF.

The gene calls are TRBV28 and TRBJ2-7; 10 bases are a match to TRBD2. V lost 7 bases to trimming and J lost 2 bases; unmatched junction nucleotides: 8. Germline loops: CDR1 MDHEN, CDR2 SYDVKM. The length of the CDR3 is 15 residues. The CDR3 sequence: CASKRLAGPTYEQYF. The CDR3 DNA is TGTGCCAGCAAACGACTAGCGGGTCCTACCTACGAGCAGTACTTC. Filled out from reference TRBV28 and TRBJ2-7, the complete variable domain reads DVKVTQSSRYLVKRTGEKVFLECVQDMDHENMFWYRQDPGLGLRLIYFSYDVKMKEKGDIPEGYSVSREKKERFSLILESASTNQTSMYLCASKRLAGPTYEQYFGPGTRLTVT.

This clonotype was picked up a small number of times. The chain has TRBV11-2 and TRBJ2-5; no firm D call. The V and J ends lost 4 bases and 7 bases respectively, with 10 bases between them. CDR1 SGHAT and CDR2 FQNNGV come from the germline V gene. The CDR3 sequence is 12 residues long. The CDR3 here is CASSSAHWTQYF. The CDR3 DNA reads TGTGCCAGCAGCTCCGCCCACTGGACCCAGTACTTC.

At least ten counts were recorded for this clonotype. The gene calls are TRBV20-1 and TRBJ2-7; 8 positions match TRBD1. The germline gives CDR1 DFQATT, CDR2 SNEGSKA (reference sequence). CDR3 length: 15 amino acids. V dropped 7 bases and J dropped 2; count of bases not matched to a gene: 13. The CDR3 DNA reads TGCAGTGAACTCCCGGGGCAGGGGGCAACCTACGAGCAGTACTTC. Its translation: CSELPGQGATYEQYF.

The chain has TRBV7-3 and TRBJ2-2; D is unclear. Germline CDR1 and CDR2: SGHTA and FQGTGA. The V gene lost 0 bases and the J gene lost 4 bases, with 3 bases spanning the gap. The CDR3 contains 13 residues. DNA for the CDR3: TGTGCCAGCAGCTTAACAATCACCGGGGAGCTGTTTTTT. The encoded protein is CASSLTITGELFF. The variable domain in full, completed from reference TRBV7-3 and TRBJ2-2, reads GAGVSQTPSNKVTEKGKYVELRCDPISGHTALYWYRQSLGQGPEFLIYFQGTGAADDSGLPNDRFFAVRPEGSVSTLKIQRTERGDSAVYLCASSLTITGELFFGEGSRLTVL.